This TCR beta chain was sequenced during a study of molecular identifiers for immune sequencing clone quantification (dated by TCRdb to 2016 to 2019). About the investigation overall: In a replicate experiment, RNA from around 20,000 or 100,000 naive CD8 T cells was split into five aliquots, four of which were sequenced. This methods study benchmarked molecular-identifier clustering-based TCR repertoire sequencing (MIDCIRS) and TCR RNA copy counting, using CD8 T cells to do so.

Results the study describes overall, beyond this receptor: Highly expanded clone sizes could be underestimated because identical TCR molecules may share a barcode. Modeling estimated about 3.3 recovered TCR RNA copies per cell, compared with roughly 10 by digital PCR, which implies 30% to 35% capture efficiency. Spiked-in Jurkat TCR RNA (roughly 10 copies' worth), which is not part of the donor repertoire, was contained in the naive libraries. Spiked-in Jurkat TCR RNA equivalent to a single cell was reported to be detectable even among one million naive CD8 T cells. In CMV-specific effector cells, over 99% of molecules were held by clones above 20 RNA copies, whereas under 1% of molecules were held by such clones in naive cells. When barcode sub-clustering was left out, chimeric consensus sequences inflated TCR diversity, with chimeras reaching as high as 47%.

Libraries of naive CD8 T cells were built from around 20,000 to 990,000 sorted cells, with 10%, 30% or 50% of the purified RNA used. Naive CD8 T cells were FACS-sorted as CD8+CD4-CCR7+CD45RA+ on a BD FACSAria II into RLT Plus buffer. Detection sensitivity was tested by spiking Jurkat RNA equal to some 10 TCR copies' worth into samples containing roughly 17,000-1,100,000 naive CD8 T cells. CD8 T cells were enriched with RosetteSep CD8+ T Cell Enrichment Cocktail and Ficoll-Paque, followed by ACK red cell lysis. Points on this clonotype: Its antigen has not been determined. Given the absence of the conserved phenylalanine or tryptophan at the CDR3 end, a read error is likely.

Receptor libraries were prepared by PCR. Sequencing was carried out with a NextSeq 500. Bulk TCR libraries were made following a previously described method, with the TCR primers given in Table S5. Total RNA was purified with the Qiagen AllPrep DNA/RNA kit. Reads from multiple sequencing runs of the same library were pooled before analysis. The authors' analysis ran thus. Reads were retained only if their TCR constant sequence matched exactly, and those retained reads were trimmed to 150 nt and grouped according to their 12-nt molecular barcodes. Reads within each barcode group were sub-clustered using a 15% Levenshtein threshold, and quality-weighted consensus sequences were constructed for each RNA molecule. Non-functional sequences were removed, as were lower-count sequences one edit away from another. Based on fitting two negative binomial distributions, any barcode sub-cluster with under 20% of the maximum read count was discarded. TCRdb passed the public sequencing reads through fastp at Q25 and MiXCR, retaining productive beta sequences. Each record represents a unique CDR3 protein, reported with the most common genes and DNA among its rows. The V and J calls, along with clone size, are taken from TCRdb and not from the paper's own processing. The sample includes about 510,000 distinct CDR3 sequences, with less than 30% observed a single time. In total, the top ten clones hold approximately 0.76% of the sample.

The CDR3 has 13 residues if both end residues are counted. Only the CDR3 DNA stays, 39 bases, in frame from base 1. Relative to germline, V is missing 5 bases and J is missing 7 bases, with 6 bases of the junction outside any gene match. In the germline V gene (reference sequence), CDR1 corresponds to LNHDA and CDR2 to SQIVND. Sequencing was carried out using naive CD8+ T cells from blood, with Jurkat cell RNA spiked in. In light of the paper, this sample's cell subset or site label describes: FACS-sorted CD8+CD4-CCR7+CD45RA+ naive T cells. The sequence is built from TRBV19 and TRBJ1-1; 8 of the junction bases match TRBD1. The TCR comes from a human donor in good health. Some libraries in this study had Jurkat cell RNA spiked in. The bases are TGTGCCAGTAGTTCGACAGGGGTGATTGAAGCTTTCCTT. This gives the protein CASSSTGVIEAFL.